Following are 21 T cell receptor beta chains from one sample sequenced in a study of beta chain features in type 1 diabetes. Expressed TCRB transcripts were sequenced, since all the RNA that had been isolated was reverse transcribed. The table came from immunoSEQ multiplex PCR; TCRdb's copy has only in-frame clones and leaves some out. Here the sample spans around 500,000 clones, about 10% being singletons. The sample was naive CD4+ T cells from blood. These TCRs come from a woman aged 18-35 years in good health.

To note about this clone: Other DNA sequences in this specimen translate into the identical CDR3. J is TRBJ2-7 and V is TRBV18, with D maybe TRBD2 (6 bases). The CDR3 loop spans 13 amino acids. V was clipped by 0 bases and J by 3 bases, with 6 bases between them. In germline, CDR1 is KGHSH, CDR2 LQKENI. CDR3 sequence reads: CASSPPGGYEQYF. CDR3 nucleotides: TGTGCCAGCTCACCACCGGGGGGCTACGAGCAGTACTTC.

This clone was seen only a few times. The chain recombines TRBV19 with TRBJ2-3, with 7 bases aligning to TRBD1. V gave up 1 base and J gave up 4 bases; unmatched junction bases: 11. Germline assignment: CDR1 LNHDA and CDR2 SQIVND (reference sequence). The CDR3 contains 17 residues. CDR3: CASSIALRDSSPDTQYF. DNA of the CDR3: TGTGCCAGTAGTATAGCCCTTCGGGACAGTAGTCCAGATACGCAGTATTTT.

The CDR3 region has the DNA TGTGCCAGCAGTGACAGTAGCGGGAGTGCTGGGGAGCTGTTTTTT. Translation gives CASSDSSGSAGELFF. V usage is TRBV25-1 and J usage is TRBJ2-2; 9 nucleotides agree with TRBD2. The CDR3 sequence is 15 residues long. J gave up 8 bases and V 3 bases, and 7 bases lay outside the gene matches. The germline CDR1 and CDR2 sequences are MGHDK and SYGVNS.

This clone was seen a few times. V and J are TRBV15 and TRBJ1-2; no clear D gene. The V gene lost 3 bases and the J gene lost 4 bases, with 9 bases spanning the gap. Germline V lookup: CDR1 LNHNV, CDR2 YYDKDF (reference sequence). The CDR3 has 13 amino acids. CDR3 protein: CATSRPDGYGYTF. CDR3 nucleotide sequence: TGTGCCACCAGCAGGCCCGACGGCTATGGCTACACCTTC.

The genes are TRBV12-5 and TRBJ2-1; 12 bases match TRBD2. From germline, CDR1 is LGHNT and CDR2 FRNRAP. Unmatched junction bases numbered 13, after V lost 6 bases and J lost 7 bases. The CDR3 consists of 17 residues. The CDR3 here is CASGARLAGVGLNEQFF. The CDR3 DNA reads as TGTGCTAGTGGGGCCCGACTAGCGGGAGTGGGATTGAATGAGCAGTTCTTC.

This clone was observed a few times. This chain links TRBV7-2 with TRBJ1-4; D might be TRBD1 (5 bases). The CDR3 totals 16 residues. V lost 0 bases and J 8 bases, leaving 16 bases between the germline ends. Germline V gene data show CDR1 as SGHTA and CDR2 as FQGNSA. The CDR3 sequence: CASSLALGRAEEKLFF. DNA for the CDR3: TGTGCCAGCAGCTTAGCGCTGGGCAGGGCAGAAGAAAAACTGTTTTTT.

A few counts support this clone. The chain employs TRBV7-9 and TRBJ2-1; D may correspond to TRBD1 or TRBD2 (5 bases each). The length of the CDR3 is 15 residues. The V end lost 3 bases, the J end lost 0 bases, and 9 bases lay between the germline ends. Germline loops: CDR1 SEHNR, CDR2 FQNEAQ (reference sequence). This chain's CDR3 is CASSFGTPSYNEQFF. In DNA, the CDR3 is TGTGCCAGCAGCTTCGGGACGCCCTCCTACAATGAGCAGTTCTTC. Variable domain in full (rest from reference TRBV7-9 and TRBJ2-1): DTGVSQNPRHKITKRGQNVTFRCDPISEHNRLYWYRQTLGQGPEFLTYFQNEAQLEKSRLLSDRFSAERPKGSFSTLEIQRTEQGDSAMYLCASSFGTPSYNEQFFGPGTRLTVL.

The chain couples TRBV14 to TRBJ2-4; the D is unclear. CDR3 length: 15 residues. V was clipped by 0 bases and J by 2 bases, with 8 bases between them. The germline V gene encodes CDR1 SGHDN and CDR2 FVKESK. CDR3 protein: CASSQDRPPKNIQYF. CDR3 bases: TGTGCCAGCAGCCAAGACAGGCCTCCCAAAAACATTCAGTACTTC.

This clone came up a few times. This sequence joins TRBV7-2 and TRBJ2-3; 8 positions match TRBD2. The germline gives CDR1 SGHTA, CDR2 FQGNSA. Unmatched junction bases numbered 6, after V lost 5 bases and J lost 5 bases. CDR3 length equals 14 residues. CDR3 in DNA: TGTGCCAGCAGCCGGGCGCTAGCGGGAGATACGCAGTATTTT. Its translation is CASSRALAGDTQYF.

The chain has TRBV7-2 and TRBJ2-3; 12 positions agree with TRBD2. The CDR3 has 16 residues. J lost 2 bases, V lost 5 bases, and 5 bases had no gene match. Germline CDR1 is SGHTA and CDR2 is FQGNSA. The CDR3 region has the DNA TGTGCCAGCAGCAGTGGGACTAGCGGGTTCACAGATACGCAGTATTTT. Protein sequence: CASSSGTSGFTDTQYF.

The rearrangement joins TRBV27 to TRBJ2-6; 7 positions agree with TRBD1. There are 18 residues in the CDR3. Trimming cost V 3 bases and J 9 bases; bases outside gene matches: 17. Germline CDR1 reads MNHEY; CDR2 reads SMNVEV (reference sequence). CDR3 DNA: TGTGCCAGCAGTTTGGCCGGGACAGCCCTACTGGTGGGCAACGTCCTGACTTTC. This codes for CASSLAGTALLVGNVLTF.

This clone was observed a handful of times. This sequence joins TRBV5-4 and TRBJ2-5; D gene unclear. Germline CDR1 reads SGHNT; CDR2 reads YYREEE (reference sequence). This CDR3 region has 12 residues. Trimming shortened V by 1 base and J by 3 bases, and 4 bases separated the two germline ends. CDR3 region: CASSLIEETQYF. The DNA for the CDR3 is TGTGCCAGCAGCTTGATAGAAGAGACCCAGTACTTC.

V is TRBV4-1 and J is TRBJ1-1, with 7 bases aligning to TRBD1. The CDR3 loop spans 13 amino acids. The trim removed 6 bases at V and 1 base at J, leaving 2 bases unmatched. Germline CDR1 is MGHRA and CDR2 is YSYEKL. CDR3 loop: CASRRTGNTEAFF. The CDR3 coding sequence is TGCGCCAGCAGAAGGACAGGGAACACTGAAGCTTTCTTT.

This chain connects TRBV7-9 to TRBJ2-5; tentatively, D is TRBD1 or TRBD2 (5 bases each). The germline CDR1 and CDR2 sequences are SEHNR and FQNEAQ (reference sequence). V lost 5 bases, J lost 5 bases, and 21 bases lay in between. The CDR3 covers 16 residues. CDR3 loop: CASSNNPRDGPETQYF. The DNA of the CDR3 is TGTGCCAGCAGCAATAACCCACGGGACGGGCCGGAGACCCAGTACTTC.

This clone was seen a few times. The CDR3 DNA reads as TGTGCCAGCAGCTTGTACAATGGCGGCACAGATACGCAGTATTTT. Residues: CASSLYNGGTDTQYF. This chain connects TRBV5-4 to TRBJ2-3; D gene ambiguous. The CDR3 runs 15 residues. From germline, CDR1 is SGHNT and CDR2 YYREEE (reference sequence). Between the trimmed V and J ends, which lost 1 base and 1 base, there was a span of 10 bases.

The sample holds a few counts of this clone. This chain uses TRBV4-2 with TRBJ2-3; D unclear. Per germline, CDR1 LGHNA and CDR2 YNFKEQ. The CDR3 sequence is 14 residues long. Trimming stripped 0 bases from V and 2 bases from J, with 6 bases between. The chain's CDR3 is CASSQEDFTDTQYF. The CDR3 DNA is TGTGCCAGCAGCCAAGAAGACTTCACAGATACGCAGTATTTT.

The chain couples TRBV11-2 to TRBJ2-7; D assignment may be TRBD1 or TRBD2 (6 bases each). Germline V lookup: CDR1 SGHAT, CDR2 FQNNGV. Trimming removed 3 bases at V and 4 bases at J, with 19 bases between. The CDR3 sequence is 16 residues long. The CDR3 sequence is CASSFIWRQGRYEQYF. In nucleotides, the CDR3 is TGTGCCAGCAGCTTTATCTGGCGGCAGGGGAGGTACGAGCAGTACTTC.

The sample holds a few counts of this clone. The chain couples TRBV29-1 to TRBJ2-5, with D perhaps TRBD2 (6 bases). Trimming shortened V by 4 bases and J by 2 bases, and 20 bases separated the two germline ends. CDR3 length: 16 residues. Germline CDR1 reads SQVTM; CDR2 reads ANQGSEA. In DNA, the CDR3 is TGCAGCGTTGGGTTTATGGGACTTAAGGGGCAAGAGACCCAGTACTTC. Encoded protein: CSVGFMGLKGQETQYF.

The genes are TRBV18 and TRBJ1-1; D uncertain. With 2 bases removed from V and 3 bases from J, the gap between germline ends came to 13 bases. The CDR3 runs 15 residues. Germline assignment: CDR1 KGHSH and CDR2 LQKENI. The CDR3 DNA is TGTGCCAGCTCACCAGCCCCGAGGGTCCACACTGAAGCTTTCTTT. Residues: CASSPAPRVHTEAFF.

This clone was recorded a few times. The gene calls are TRBV12-5 and TRBJ2-6; tentative D call: TRBD1 (6 bases). The germline V and J ends were trimmed by 4 bases and 2 bases, with 12 bases remaining between them. The germline gives CDR1 LGHNT, CDR2 FRNRAP. This CDR3 spans 16 amino acids. CDR3 sequence (DNA): TGTGCTAGTGGTTGGGGGCCTATTCCTGGGGCCAACGTCCTGACTTTC. This gives the protein CASGWGPIPGANVLTF.

This clone was detected a few times. V is TRBV2 and J is TRBJ2-3, with 8 positions matching TRBD2. The junction had 0 bases not matched to a gene; V was cut back by 6 bases and J by 1 base. The CDR3 extends over 13 amino acids. Germline V gene data show CDR1 as SNHLY and CDR2 as FYNNEI. In DNA form, the CDR3 reads TGTGCCAGCAGGACTAGCGGCACAGATACGCAGTATTTT. This sequence encodes CASRTSGTDTQYF.